This T cell receptor beta chain was captured by sequencing in a study of CD8 T cells in Susac syndrome. This clonotype has a handful of counts. Antigen: not known. Trimming removed 4 bases at V and 0 bases at J, with 12 bases between. This CDR3 spans 15 amino acids. Per germline, CDR1 MGHRA and CDR2 YSYEKL. TEMRA cells were FACS-enriched, while CD8+ and CD4+ T cells were negatively isolated. The study's findings and limits: The study's TCR sequencing and HLA analysis covered a relatively small number of individuals, and the study acknowledged this.

RNA amounts of roughly 0.45 to 1 ug underwent reverse transcription with random hexamers. The method of amplification for TCR beta CDR3 was immunoSEQ multiplex PCR, covering 54 Vbeta and 13 Jbeta. MiXCR, applied by TCRdb to the immunoSEQ multiplex PCR reads, yields one record per CDR3 protein. The profile covers 51,000 or so distinct CDR3 sequences, with over 85% appearing a single time and more than 0.45% taken by the ten largest. Sample: CD8+ T cells from PBMCs. The clonotype was recovered from a human donor in good health. The V call is TRBV4-1, the J call TRBJ1-1; a possible D gene is TRBD1 (5 bases). The CDR3 loop reads CASSPGTDMNTEAFF. CDR3 DNA sequence: TGCGCCAGCAGCCCCGGCACGGACATGAACACTGAAGCTTTCTTT.